This T cell receptor beta chain was identified in a study of response to subunit inactivated influenza vaccine. From the RT-PCR reads, TCRdb called clonotypes with MiXCR, one entry per CDR3 protein. The sample lists more than 250,000 distinct CDR3 sequences; 20% to 25% were seen once. The sample in question was PBMCs from blood, obtained 21 months after vaccination. The clonotype originates from a man aged 45 to 75 who received an inactivated influenza vaccine.

CDR3 loop: CASSLVSGRGTGELFF. CDR3 sequence (DNA): TGTGCCAGCAGCTTAGTTAGCGGGAGGGGGACCGGGGAGCTGTTTTTT. The chain couples TRBV7-2 to TRBJ2-2, with 11 bases fitting TRBD2. This CDR3 region has 16 residues. Looked up from germline, CDR1 is SGHTA and CDR2 is FQGNSA. J gave up 5 bases and V 1 base, and 3 bases lay outside the gene matches.